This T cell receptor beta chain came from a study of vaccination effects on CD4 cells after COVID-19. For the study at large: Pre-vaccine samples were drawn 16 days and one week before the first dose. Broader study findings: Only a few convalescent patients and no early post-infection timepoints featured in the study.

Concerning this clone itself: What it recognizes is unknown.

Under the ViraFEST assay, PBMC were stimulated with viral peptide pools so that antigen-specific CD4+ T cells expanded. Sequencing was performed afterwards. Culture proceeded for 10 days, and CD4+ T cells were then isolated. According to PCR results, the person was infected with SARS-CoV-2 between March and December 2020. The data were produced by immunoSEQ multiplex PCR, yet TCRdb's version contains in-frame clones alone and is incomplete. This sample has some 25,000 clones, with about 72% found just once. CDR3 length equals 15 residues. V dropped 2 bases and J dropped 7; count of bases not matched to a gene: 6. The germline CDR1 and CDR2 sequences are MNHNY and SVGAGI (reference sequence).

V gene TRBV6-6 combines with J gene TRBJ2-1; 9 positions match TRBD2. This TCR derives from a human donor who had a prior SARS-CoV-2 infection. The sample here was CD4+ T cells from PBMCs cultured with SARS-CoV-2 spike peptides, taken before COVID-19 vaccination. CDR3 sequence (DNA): TGTGCCAGCAGTTACGTTTTAGCGGGGGCTAATGAGCAGTTCTTC. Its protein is CASSYVLAGANEQFF.